The clone carrying this TCR beta chain was counted only a few times. Its target is not known. The sample belongs to a study of CD8 T cells in ankylosing spondylitis. V dropped 5 bases and J dropped 4 bases, with 16 bases sitting between them. The length of the CDR3 is 15 residues. Study-level results: One TCR beta motif, made up of fewer than 10 highly homologous variants, appeared characteristic of ankylosing spondylitis blood.

One entry per CDR3 protein, called by TCRdb with MiXCR from the 5' RACE reads. The repertoire holds approximately 150,000 distinct CDR3 sequences, with about 32% as singletons. Sequenced sample: synovial fluid, either unsorted or a sorted T cell fraction (not recorded which). The rearrangement links TRBV12-3 or TRBV12-4 to TRBJ2-3; D might be TRBD1 or TRBD2, each matching 6 bases. The clonotype comes from a male donor with ankylosing spondylitis. Written as DNA, the CDR3 is TGTGCCAGCAGTCCGGGGGCCGCCGAGGCAGATACGCAGTATTTT. Amino acids: CASSPGAAEADTQYF.